The 10 T cell receptor beta chains below all came from one sample that was sequenced in a study of T cells in Graves' hyperthyroidism and ophthalmopathy. It was RNA transcripts that yielded the amplified TCR beta CDR3 regions. HTBI primers were used for first-round RT-PCR of the TCR CDR3. TCRdb reanalysed the multiplex PCR reads using MiXCR and keeps one entry per CDR3 protein. The data contain roughly 100,000 distinct CDR3 sequences, approximately 56% of them singletons. The sample was blood. These receptor sequences come from a woman between 40 and 50 years old with Graves' hyperthyroidism.

This clonotype was counted many times. V usage is TRBV6-6 and J usage is TRBJ1-5; no clear D. V lost 0 bases to trimming and J lost 5 bases, with 5 bases between them. The CDR3 is 13 residues long. CDR1 is MNHNY and CDR2 is SVGAGI in the germline V gene (reference sequence). CDR3 in DNA: TGTGCCAGCAGTTACTCGAGGGATCAGCCCCAGCATTTT. Translated, it gives CASSYSRDQPQHF.

This clonotype has a single count. The chain links TRBV7-9 to TRBJ2-5; 8 nucleotides agree with TRBD1. V lost 3 bases and J lost 4; bases outside the gene matches: 10. The CDR3 is made up of 16 amino acids. Germline V gene lookup returns CDR1 SEHNR and CDR2 FQNEAQ (reference sequence). CDR3: CASSFIGTGHGETQYF. The CDR3 DNA reads as TGTGCCAGCAGCTTCATCGGGACAGGCCACGGAGAGACCCAGTACTTC.

This chain connects TRBV2 to TRBJ2-7, with D perhaps matching TRBD1 or TRBD2 (9 bases each). Trimming took off 6 bases at V and 7 bases at J, with 37 bases between the two ends. This CDR3 spans 20 amino acids. Germline CDR1 reads SNHLY; CDR2 reads FYNNEI. The CDR3 DNA follows: TGTGCCAGCAGCCTGGACAGGGGAGCGGGGGGTTCGAGCCAACTGAGGGAGCAGTACTTC. As protein: CASSLDRGAGGSSQLREQYF.

The chain has TRBV14 and TRBJ2-3; possibly TRBD2 for D (6 bases). Looked up from germline, CDR1 is SGHDN and CDR2 is FVKESK. This CDR3 has 13 residues. V lost 5 bases and J 2 bases, leaving 8 bases between the germline ends. DNA of the CDR3: TGTGCCAGCAGCGGGACTCTCACAGATACGCAGTATTTT. Amino acids: CASSGTLTDTQYF. Full variable domain (outside the CDR3, taken from reference TRBV14 and TRBJ2-3): EAGVTQFPSHSVIEKGQTVTLRCDPISGHDNLYWYRRVMGKEIKFLLHFVKESKQDESGMPNNRFLAERTGGTYSTLKVQPAELEDSGVYFCASSGTLTDTQYFGPGTRLTVL.

The V gene is TRBV9, the J gene TRBJ1-3, with a weak D call TRBD1 (5 bases). The CDR3 is 13 residues long. Trimming left V 4 bases short and J 4 bases short, with 9 bases between. Germline V CDR1 and CDR2: SGDLS, YYNGEE. The DNA for the CDR3 is TGTGCCAGCAGCCCTTCAGGGGGAAACACCATATATTTT. Its protein product is CASSPSGGNTIYF.

This clonotype was seen many times. CDR3 DNA: TGCAGTGCTAAGCGAGAGGTCTACGAGCAGTACTTC. Protein sequence: CSAKREVYEQYF. This chain uses TRBV20-1 with TRBJ2-7, with D uncertain. The germline gives CDR1 DFQATT, CDR2 SNEGSKA (reference sequence). V was pared by 4 bases and J by 3 bases, with 10 bases between. The CDR3 is made up of 12 amino acids.

This clonotype has at least ten counts. The rearrangement links TRBV7-2 to TRBJ2-3; no clear D. Germline CDR1 SGHTA, CDR2 FQGNSA. V lost 8 bases, J lost 6 bases, and 18 bases lay in between. This CDR3 is 14 amino acids long. CDR3 sequence (DNA): TGTGCCAGCCGAGTGGTAGGACCAACGGATACGCAGTATTTT. Encoded protein: CASRVVGPTDTQYF.

This clonotype was found once. The chain recombines TRBV15 with TRBJ1-5, with no clear D. V lost 0 bases and J 14 bases, leaving 11 bases between the germline ends. This CDR3 comprises 12 residues. CDR1 is LNHNV and CDR2 is YYDKDF in the germline V gene (reference sequence). The CDR3 is CATSRESGYEHF. Written as DNA, the CDR3 is TGTGCCACCAGCAGAGAGTCAGGCTACGAGCATTTT.

This chain joins TRBV3-1 and TRBJ1-1; D remains ambiguous. CDR1 is LGHDT, CDR2 YNNKEL, per germline (reference sequence). The length of the CDR3 is 16 residues. V gave up 2 bases and J gave up 5 bases, with 18 bases separating them. The DNA for the CDR3 is TGTGCCAGCAGCCAATTAACGTTCAGCGGTGGGACTGAAGCTTTCTTT. Amino acids: CASSQLTFSGGTEAFF.

The sample holds many counts of this clonotype. The CDR3 DNA follows: TGCGCCAGCAGCGTACGACAGCCAACCTACGAGCAGTACTTC. This translates into CASSVRQPTYEQYF. V usage is TRBV5-1 and J usage is TRBJ2-7, with D maybe TRBD1 (5 bases). V lost 4 bases, J lost 2 bases, and 13 bases lay in between. In germline, CDR1 is SGHRS, CDR2 YFSETQ. This CDR3 has 14 residues.